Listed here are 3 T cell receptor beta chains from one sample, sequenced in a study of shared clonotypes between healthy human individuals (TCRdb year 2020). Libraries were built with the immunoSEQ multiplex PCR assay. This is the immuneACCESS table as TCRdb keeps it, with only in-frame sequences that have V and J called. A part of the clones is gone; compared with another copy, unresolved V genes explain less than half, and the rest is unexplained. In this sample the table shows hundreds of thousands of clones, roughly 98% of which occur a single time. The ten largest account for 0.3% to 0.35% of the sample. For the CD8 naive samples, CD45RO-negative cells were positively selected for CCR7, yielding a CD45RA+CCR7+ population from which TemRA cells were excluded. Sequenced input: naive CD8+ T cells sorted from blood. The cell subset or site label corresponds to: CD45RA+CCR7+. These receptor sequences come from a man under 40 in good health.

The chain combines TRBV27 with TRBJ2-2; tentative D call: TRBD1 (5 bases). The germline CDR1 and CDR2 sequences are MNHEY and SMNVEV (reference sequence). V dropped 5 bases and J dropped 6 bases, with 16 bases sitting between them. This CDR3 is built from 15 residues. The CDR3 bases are TGTGCCAGCAGTGGTTGGGGCATACTGCCCGGGGAGCTGTTTTTT. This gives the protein CASSGWGILPGELFF.

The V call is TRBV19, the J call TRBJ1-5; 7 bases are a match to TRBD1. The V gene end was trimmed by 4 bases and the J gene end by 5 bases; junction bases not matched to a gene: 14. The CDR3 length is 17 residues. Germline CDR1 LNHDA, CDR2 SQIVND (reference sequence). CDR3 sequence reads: CASSRMTGRVQDQPQHF. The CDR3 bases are TGTGCCAGTAGTAGAATGACAGGGCGAGTTCAGGATCAGCCCCAGCATTTT.

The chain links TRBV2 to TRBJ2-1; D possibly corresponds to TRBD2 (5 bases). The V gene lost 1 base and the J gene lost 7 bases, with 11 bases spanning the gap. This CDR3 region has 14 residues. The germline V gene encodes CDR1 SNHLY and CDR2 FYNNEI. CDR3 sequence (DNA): TGTGCCAGCAGTGAAGGCCAGACGGGAAATGAGCAGTTCTTC. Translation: CASSEGQTGNEQFF. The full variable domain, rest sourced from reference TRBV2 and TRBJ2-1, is EPEVTQTPSHQVTQMGQEVILRCVPISNHLYFYWYRQILGQKVEFLVSFYNNEISEKSEIFDDQFSVERPDGSNFTLKIRSTKLEDSAMYFCASSEGQTGNEQFFGPGTRLTVL.